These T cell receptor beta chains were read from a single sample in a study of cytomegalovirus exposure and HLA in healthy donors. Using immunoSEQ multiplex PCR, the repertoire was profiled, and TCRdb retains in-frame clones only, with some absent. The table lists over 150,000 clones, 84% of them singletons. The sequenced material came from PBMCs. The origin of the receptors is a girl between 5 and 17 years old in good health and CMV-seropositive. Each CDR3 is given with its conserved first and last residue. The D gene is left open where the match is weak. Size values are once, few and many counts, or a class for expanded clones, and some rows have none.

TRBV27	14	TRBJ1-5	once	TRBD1	TGTGCCAGCAGTTGGACAGGGGGCCAGGAGCCCCAGCATTTT	CASSWTGGQEPQHF
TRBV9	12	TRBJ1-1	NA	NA	TGTGCCAGCGGCGACGGTAACACTGAAGCTTTCTTT	CASGDGNTEAFF
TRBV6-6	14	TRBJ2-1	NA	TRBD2	TGTGCCAGCAGGGACTGGACTAGCGGAGATGAGCAGTTCTTC	CASRDWTSGDEQFF
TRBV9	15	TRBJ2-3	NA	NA	TGTGCCAGCAGCGTCGGAGCGGCCTACACAGATACGCAGTATTTT	CASSVGAAYTDTQYF
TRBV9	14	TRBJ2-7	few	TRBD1	TGTGCCAGCAGCGTATCCGGGACAGGGAACGAGCAGTACTTC	CASSVSGTGNEQYF
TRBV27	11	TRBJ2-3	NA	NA	TGTGCCAGCAGAACAGGTGGGACGCAGTATTTT	CASRTGGTQYF
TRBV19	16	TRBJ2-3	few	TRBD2	TGTGCCAGTAGTAAACGGGGGGAATTATCACAGACTACGCAGTATTTT	CASSKRGELSQTTQYF
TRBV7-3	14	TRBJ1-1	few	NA	TGTGCCAGCAGCTTATCACCAGGGAACACTGAAGCTTTCTTT	CASSLSPGNTEAFF
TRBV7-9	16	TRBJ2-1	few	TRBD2	TGTGCCAGCAGCTTAGCGCCAAGCGGGAAGAACAATGAGCAGTTCTTC	CASSLAPSGKNNEQFF
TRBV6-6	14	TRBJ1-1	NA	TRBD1	TGTGCCAGCAGTCAGGACAGGGGGAACACTGAAGCTTTCTTT	CASSQDRGNTEAFF
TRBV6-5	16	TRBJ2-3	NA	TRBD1	TGTGCCAGCCGTTGGGACGGGACAGGTCTTTCCGATACGCAGTATTTT	CASRWDGTGLSDTQYF
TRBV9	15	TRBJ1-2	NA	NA	TGTGCCAGCAGCGACCACAGGGTTAATACCTATGGCTACACCTTC	CASSDHRVNTYGYTF
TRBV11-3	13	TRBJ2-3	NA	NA	TGTGCCAGCAGCGTTCCGGGGTCCGGTACGCAGTATTTT	CASSVPGSGTQYF
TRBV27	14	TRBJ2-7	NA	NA	TGTGCCAGCAGTTTAATAGGGGTCGATGACGAGCAGTACTTC	CASSLIGVDDEQYF
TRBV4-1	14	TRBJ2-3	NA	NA	TGCGCCAGCAGCCAAGAAGGGGTAAGAGATACGCAGTATTTT	CASSQEGVRDTQYF
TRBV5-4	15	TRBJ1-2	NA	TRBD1	TGTGCCAGCAGCGGGACGGGACAGGGAAGGGGTGGCTACACCTTC	CASSGTGQGRGGYTF
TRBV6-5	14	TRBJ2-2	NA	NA	TGTGCCAGCAGTTACTTCCAGAACACCGGGGAGCTGTTTTTT	CASSYFQNTGELFF
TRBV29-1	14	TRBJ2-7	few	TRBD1	TGCAGCGTTGAAGTAGGACAGGGGGCCTACGAGCAGTACTTC	CSVEVGQGAYEQYF
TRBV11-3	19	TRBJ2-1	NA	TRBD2	TGTGCCAGCAGCCCTACGGACCGTTCGGGACTAGCGGCGGTCAATGAGCAGTTCTTC	CASSPTDRSGLAAVNEQFF
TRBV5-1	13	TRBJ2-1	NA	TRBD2	TGCGCCAGCCCCCCAGCGGGGGGGGATGAGCAGTTCTTC	CASPPAGGDEQFF
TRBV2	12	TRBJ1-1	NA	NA	TGTGCCAGCAGTGAACAGGACACTGAAGCTTTCTTT	CASSEQDTEAFF
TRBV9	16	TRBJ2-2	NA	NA	TGTGCCAGCAGCGAACGGACAGCCCAGAACACCGGGGAGCTGTTTTTT	CASSERTAQNTGELFF
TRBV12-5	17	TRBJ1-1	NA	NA	TGTGCTAGTGGAACAACAGGATATTGGGCGAAGAACACTGAAGCTTTCTTT	CASGTTGYWAKNTEAFF
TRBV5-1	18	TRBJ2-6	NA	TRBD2	TGCGCCAGCAGCCCTGGACTAGCGGGGGACTCTGGGGCCAACGTCCTGACTTTC	CASSPGLAGDSGANVLTF
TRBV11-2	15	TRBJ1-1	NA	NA	TGTGCCAGCAGCAGAATACAGGGTCGAGGCACTGAAGCTTTCTTT	CASSRIQGRGTEAFF
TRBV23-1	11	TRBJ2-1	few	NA	TGCGCCAGTAAGGAGCCCAATGAGCAGTTCTTC	CASKEPNEQFF
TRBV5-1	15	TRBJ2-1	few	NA	TGCGCCAGCAGCTTGGGTACCGGCTCCTACAATGAGCAGTTCTTC	CASSLGTGSYNEQFF
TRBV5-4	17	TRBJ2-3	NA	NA	TGTGCCAGCAGCCCCAACCGCGGGGCCACTAGCACAGATACGCAGTATTTT	CASSPNRGATSTDTQYF
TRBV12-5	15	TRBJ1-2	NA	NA	TGTGCTAGTGGTTCAAGCCGGGGGGGTAACTATGGCTACACCTTC	CASGSSRGGNYGYTF
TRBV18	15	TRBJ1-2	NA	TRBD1	TGTGCCAGCTCACCCCGGACAGGGGCCGACTATGGCTACACCTTC	CASSPRTGADYGYTF
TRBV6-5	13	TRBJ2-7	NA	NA	TGTGCCAGCAGTTACGGAGGGATCTACGAGCAGTACTTC	CASSYGGIYEQYF
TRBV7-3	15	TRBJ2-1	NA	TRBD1	TGTGCCAGCAGCTTAAGAAGCGGGACAGGGATTGAGCAGTTCTTC	CASSLRSGTGIEQFF
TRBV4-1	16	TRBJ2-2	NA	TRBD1	TGCGCCAGCAGCCAAAGGGACAGGGGGCAGACCGGGGAGCTGTTTTTT	CASSQRDRGQTGELFF
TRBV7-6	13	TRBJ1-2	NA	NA	TGTGCCAGCAGCTTATGCCAGGGCTGCGGCTACACCTTC	CASSLCQGCGYTF
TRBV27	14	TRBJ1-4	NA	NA	TGTGCCAGCACGAACCGGACGGGATGGGAAAAACTGTTTTTT	CASTNRTGWEKLFF
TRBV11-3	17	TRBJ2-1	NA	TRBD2	TGTGCCAGCGAGAGTCTAAGCGGGGGGAGCTCCTACAATGAGCAGTTCTTC	CASESLSGGSSYNEQFF
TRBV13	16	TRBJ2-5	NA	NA	TGTGCCAGCAGCCAGGGGGGTCAGGATAGACAAGAGACCCAGTACTTC	CASSQGGQDRQETQYF
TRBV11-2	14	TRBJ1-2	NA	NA	TGTGCCAGCAGCCGCGGGGGGGGCAGCTATGGCTACACCTTC	CASSRGGGSYGYTF
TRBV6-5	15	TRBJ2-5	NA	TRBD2	TGTGCCAGCAGTTGGACTAGCGGGACACAAGAGACCCAGTACTTC	CASSWTSGTQETQYF
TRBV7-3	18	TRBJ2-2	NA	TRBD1	TGTGCCAGCAGCCTACTAGGGGGCCTAGGATCGAACACCGGGGAGCTGTTTTTT	CASSLLGGLGSNTGELFF
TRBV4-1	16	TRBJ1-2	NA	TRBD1	TGCGCCAGCAGCCAGTCAGACAGGGCAATTAGCTATGGCTACACCTTC	CASSQSDRAISYGYTF
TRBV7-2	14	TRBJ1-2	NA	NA	TGTGCCAGCAGCTGGTCAGCGGGGGATTATGGCTACACCTTC	CASSWSAGDYGYTF
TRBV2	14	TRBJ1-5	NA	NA	TGTGCCAGCACAGGGACATGGCCGGATCAGCCCCAGCATTTT	CASTGTWPDQPQHF
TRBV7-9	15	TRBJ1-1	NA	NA	TGTGCCAGCAGACCCCGGGGGGAGGGTAACACTGAAGCTTTCTTT	CASRPRGEGNTEAFF
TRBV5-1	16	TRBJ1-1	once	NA	TGCGCCAGCAGCTTGGGGGGGGTACTTGGTTTGGCTGAAGCTTTCTTT	CASSLGGVLGLAEAFF
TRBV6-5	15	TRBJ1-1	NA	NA	TGTGCCAGCAGTTACTTCGGAGGGGCGAACACTGAAGCTTTCTTT	CASSYFGGANTEAFF
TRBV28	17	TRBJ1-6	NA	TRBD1	TGTGCCAGCAGTCGAGGACAGGGGGCATTGCAGTATTCACCCCTCCACTTT	CASSRGQGALQYSPLHF
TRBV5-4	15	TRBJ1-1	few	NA	TGTGCCAGCAGCTTGGTAACAGGCATGAACACTGAAGCTTTCTTT	CASSLVTGMNTEAFF
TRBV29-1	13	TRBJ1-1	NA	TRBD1	TGCAGCGTTGACCTGACAGGGGGCACTGAAGCTTTCTTT	CSVDLTGGTEAFF
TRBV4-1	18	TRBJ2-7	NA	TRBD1	TGCGCCAGCAGCCAAGAGGGGACCGGGACAGGCGGCTCCTACGAGCAGTACTTC	CASSQEGTGTGGSYEQYF
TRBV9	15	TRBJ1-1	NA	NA	TGTGCCAGCAGCGCCCATCGAGCCGGGGACACTGAAGCTTTCTTT	CASSAHRAGDTEAFF
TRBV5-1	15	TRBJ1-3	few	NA	TGCGCCAGCAGCTTGCTTGCAGGGGCTGGAAACACCATATATTTT	CASSLLAGAGNTIYF
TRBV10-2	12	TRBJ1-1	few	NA	TGCGCCAGCAGTTCAGGGATAGCTGAAGCTTTCTTT	CASSSGIAEAFF
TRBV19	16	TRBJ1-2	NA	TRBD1	TGTGCCACTCGATCCGGGACAGGGTCCTCTAACTATGGCTACACCTTC	CATRSGTGSSNYGYTF
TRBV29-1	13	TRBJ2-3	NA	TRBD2	TGCAGCTTCTTAGGACTAGGCGGCGATACGCAGTATTTT	CSFLGLGGDTQYF
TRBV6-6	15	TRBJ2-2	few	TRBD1	TGTGCCAGCAGTCCGACAGGGGTTAACACCGGGGAGCTGTTTTTT	CASSPTGVNTGELFF
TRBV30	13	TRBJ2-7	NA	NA	TGTGCCTGGAGACCGGGTGGGTCCTACGAGCAGTACTTC	CAWRPGGSYEQYF